This TCR beta chain emerged from a study of CXCR3-negative and CXCR3-positive naive CD8 T cells. General study points: Naive CXCR3-negative and CXCR3-positive cells had similar TRBV-TRBJ usage; memory differed.

Of note for this clonotype: What it recognizes is unknown.

The authors made the TRB cDNA libraries by 5' RACE using UMI labels. Reanalyzing the 5' RACE reads, TCRdb keeps one entry per CDR3 protein, without DNA. In total, the table holds about 130,000 distinct CDR3 sequences. The receptor was isolated from a human donor in good health. Some clones in this sample may be carry-over from other donors' samples. Sequenced sample: naive CXCR3- CD8+ T cells from blood. Indicated subset: CD45RO-CCR7+CD27+CD95- naive CD8+ T cells lacking CXCR3 (TNR3-).

The CDR3 sequence: CASSPMTDYHYEQYF. The chain employs TRBV28 and TRBJ2-7; TCRdb lists TRBD1, though no DNA is available to test this call. CDR3 length: 15 amino acids. From germline, CDR1 is MDHEN and CDR2 SYDVKM.